The entry that follows covers one TCR beta chain sequence. Its antigen remains unidentified. The assay was immunoSEQ multiplex PCR, and TCRdb's table has in-frame clones only and misses some. The sample yields tens of thousands of clones, about 82% seen once. This CDR3 region has 14 residues. CDR1 is SGHTA, CDR2 FQGTGA, per germline. J was trimmed by 5 bases and V by 5 bases; bases with no gene match: 6. The data derive from a study of OX40 agonist ivuxolimab in advanced cancers. Study context: Cohort: 65% to 90% men, mean age 60, aged roughly 20 to 79. General study findings and limits: CD4+ and CD8+ blood T cells expanded clonally by week 6 at 0.1 to 3.0 mg/kg.

Specimen: CD4+ or CD8+ T cells sorted from blood, collected in a trial of the OX40 agonist ivuxolimab. The chain joins TRBV7-3 to TRBJ2-1, with 7 bases aligning to TRBD1. The clonotype comes from an adult with an advanced solid tumor such as melanoma, head and neck, liver or kidney cancer. The CDR3 sequence is CASSRDRDHNEQFF. The CDR3 coding sequence is TGTGCCAGCAGCCGTGACAGGGACCACAATGAGCAGTTCTTC.